Listed here is a single T cell receptor beta chain. Ten or more counts support this clonotype. Its antigen has not been determined. The input lacks base qualities; no much larger clone sits a single base away. Based on the germline V gene, the CDR1 and CDR2 sequences are MRHNA and SNTAGT. Taken from cysteine to phenylalanine, the CDR3 has 13 residues. The read is trimmed to its CDR3 DNA, 39 bases read in frame from base 1. V is reduced by 2 bases and J by 9 bases, leaving a spacing of 11 bases between them. Receptor libraries were prepared by 5' RACE. The instrument given in TCRdb is NextSeq 500. In the TCR library protocol, unique molecular identifiers were attached to individual cDNA molecules to correct for PCR bias and sequencing error. Sequencing covered both TCR alpha and beta chains, and within each sample the abundances of alpha and beta sequences were tightly co-correlated. As for how the authors treated the data: V gene, J gene and CDR3 annotation of TCR sequences was performed with Decombinator V4. Expanded TCRs were defined as changing significantly between any two time points under a Poisson model with p below 0.0001. TCR abundances were normalised to the total number of TCRs sequenced per sample and were expressed as counts per million. TRAV1-2 paired with TRAJ12, TRAJ20 or TRAJ33 defined MAIT TCRs, while TRAV10 paired with TRAJ18 defined iNKT TCRs. VDJdb, accessed on 1 November 2021, was searched for TCRs annotated for CMV, EBV and SARS-CoV-2, and TCRs annotated for more than one antigen were excluded. The public reads were reprocessed in TCRdb via fastp at Q25 and MiXCR, keeping in-frame beta chains. Every CDR3 protein is listed once, alongside the most common genes and DNA of its rows. TCRdb's processing, not the authors', yielded these V and J calls. The sample includes about 62,000 distinct CDR3 sequences, with roughly a tenth observed a single time. Roughly 1.2% of the sample lies in the top ten.

The data belong to a study of early T cells in non-severe SARS-CoV-2 infection (dated by TCRdb to about 2021). Study-wide context: Because TCR sequencing was done on bulk RNA from unsorted whole blood, the alpha and beta chains could not be paired.

The paper's findings and limits, for the study overall: VDJdb matching was skewed toward anti-spike CD8 responses and likely underestimated virus-specific expansions by missing private and CD4 specificities.

This was a case-control study nested in a cohort of healthcare workers in London, UK, who had nasopharyngeal swab PCR tests and blood samples taken every week. Healthcare workers were recruited between 23 and 31 March 2020, during the week of the UK lockdown, and were followed weekly for up to about 16 weeks. This chain joins TRBV6-4 to TRBJ2-1; matching of 5 bases hints at TRBD1 as the D gene. Input material: whole blood. The clonotype was recovered from an adult who was a healthcare worker with PCR-confirmed SARS-CoV-2 infection or an uninfected control (not recorded which). The CDR3 amino acid sequence is: CASSDATVGEQFF. In nucleotide form, the sequence is TGTGCCAGCAGTGACGCGACAGTCGGTGAGCAGTTCTTC.